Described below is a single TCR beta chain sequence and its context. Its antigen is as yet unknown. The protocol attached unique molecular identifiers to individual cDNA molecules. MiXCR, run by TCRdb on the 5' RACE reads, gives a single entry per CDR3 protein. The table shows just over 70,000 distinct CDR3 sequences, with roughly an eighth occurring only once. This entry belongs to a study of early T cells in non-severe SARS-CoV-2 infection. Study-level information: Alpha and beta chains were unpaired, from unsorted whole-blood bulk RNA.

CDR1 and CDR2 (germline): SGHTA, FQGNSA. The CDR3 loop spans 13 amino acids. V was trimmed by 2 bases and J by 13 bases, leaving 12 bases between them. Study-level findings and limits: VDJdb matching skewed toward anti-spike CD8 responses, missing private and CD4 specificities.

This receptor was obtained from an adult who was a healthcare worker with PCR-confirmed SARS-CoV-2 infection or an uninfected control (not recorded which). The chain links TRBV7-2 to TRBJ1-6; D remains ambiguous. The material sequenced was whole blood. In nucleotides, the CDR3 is TGTGCCAGCAGCTTATTCCCGACCTCCCCCCTCCACTTT. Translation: CASSLFPTSPLHF.